The source of this TCR beta chain is a study of blood T cell repertoires in COVID-19. Profiled with immunoSEQ multiplex PCR; TCRdb holds only in-frame clones, not every one. The repertoire holds 440,000 or so clones, about 89% seen once, with under 2% in the top ten. CDR3 size: 16 residues. Germline CDR1 MDHEN, CDR2 SYDVKM. The V and J ends lost 2 bases and 5 bases, in that order; junction bases with no gene match: 6. This sequence originates from a woman between 35 and 50 years old with COVID-19, enrolled during active disease. V and J are TRBV28 and TRBJ1-6, with TRBD1 matching 7 bases. The material sequenced was peripheral blood. CDR3 DNA: TGTGCCAGCAGTTTAAGACAGGGTTTAGATAATTCACCCCTCCACTTT. Translated, it gives CASSLRQGLDNSPLHF.